The 19 T cell receptor beta chains below come from one sample, sequenced in a study of cytomegalovirus exposure and HLA in healthy donors. It was with 60 Vbeta and 13 Jbeta primers that the PCR ran. Assay: immunoSEQ multiplex PCR; the TCRdb copy retains only in-frame clones and omits some. The table records 130,000 to 150,000 clones, 75% to 80% of them present only once. Sequenced input: PBMCs. The source is a woman in her forties or fifties in good health and CMV-seronegative.

The V and J genes are TRBV4-1 and TRBJ2-6; no clear D gene. The length of the CDR3 is 15 residues. Trimming removed 2 bases at V and 0 bases at J, with 5 bases between. Germline V gene sequence: CDR1 MGHRA, CDR2 YSYEKL. CDR3 DNA sequence: TGCGCCAGCAGCCAACCTTCCTCTGGGGCCAACGTCCTGACTTTC. This encodes CASSQPSSGANVLTF.

The chain is built from TRBV6-6 and TRBJ1-1; TRBD1 matches 9 bases. The J segment lost 10 bases and the V segment lost 2 bases, leaving 11 bases of the junction unmatched. The CDR3 is made up of 15 amino acids. The germline V gene encodes CDR1 MNHNY and CDR2 SVGAGI (reference sequence). CDR3 nucleotide sequence: TGTGCCAGCAGTTACCCCTTGGGACAGGGAGCATTAGCTTTCTTT. The encoded protein is CASSYPLGQGALAFF.

V is TRBV29-1 and J is TRBJ2-1, with 9 bases aligning to TRBD1. V was clipped by 5 bases and J by 9 bases; unmatched bases: 8. This CDR3 spans 13 amino acids. Germline assignment: CDR1 SQVTM and CDR2 ANQGSEA. The CDR3 protein is CSVLPQGAGEQFF. The CDR3 DNA is TGCAGCGTTTTACCACAGGGGGCCGGTGAGCAGTTCTTC.

This sequence joins TRBV4-1 and TRBJ2-2; no reliable D call. CDR1 is MGHRA and CDR2 is YSYEKL in the germline V gene. Deletions cut 0 bases from V and 2 bases from J, with 13 bases between. This CDR3 region has 17 residues. The CDR3 region has the DNA TGCGCCAGCAGCCAAGAGGCGTCGCAGGCCAACACCGGGGAGCTGTTTTTT. Its protein product is CASSQEASQANTGELFF.

This clone occurred once. The chain is built from TRBV7-8 and TRBJ2-3; 10 bases match TRBD2. Losses at the gene ends were 6 bases for V and 1 base for J; bases not matched to a gene: 1. Germline V gives CDR1 SGHVS, CDR2 FQNEAQ. CDR3 length equals 14 residues. CDR3 loop: CASRSGGGTDTQYF. The CDR3 DNA reads as TGTGCCAGCAGAAGCGGGGGGGGCACAGATACGCAGTATTTT.

This chain uses TRBV5-1 with TRBJ1-1; D gene uncertain. Germline V CDR1 and CDR2: SGHRS, YFSETQ. The CDR3 sequence is 15 residues long. V was shortened by 7 bases and J by 0 bases, with 16 bases between the two germline ends. CDR3: CASGVADGMNTEAFF. In DNA form, the CDR3 reads TGCGCCAGCGGGGTAGCGGACGGAATGAACACTGAAGCTTTCTTT.

The table lists this clone with a few counts. The V and J genes are TRBV9 and TRBJ2-1; 15 bases are a match to TRBD2. With V trimmed by 0 bases and J by 0 bases, 4 bases remained unmatched. The CDR3 covers 19 residues. CDR1 SGDLS and CDR2 YYNGEE come from the germline V gene. The CDR3 nucleotides read TGTGCCAGCAGCGTAGTTGGGACTAGCGGGGGGAGCTCCTACAATGAGCAGTTCTTC. Residues: CASSVVGTSGGSSYNEQFF.

The chain combines TRBV5-1 with TRBJ1-1; 8 nucleotides match TRBD1. The trim removed 5 bases at V and 1 base at J, leaving 7 bases unmatched. Germline CDR1 and CDR2: SGHRS and YFSETQ. This CDR3 spans 15 amino acids. The DNA for the CDR3 is TGCGCCAGCAGGACCAGGACAGGGAAGAACACTGAAGCTTTCTTT. Protein: CASRTRTGKNTEAFF.

This sequence joins TRBV28 and TRBJ2-5; D perhaps matches TRBD2 (6 bases). The V and J ends lost 6 bases and 0 bases respectively, with 17 bases between them. This CDR3 region has 16 residues. CDR1 and CDR2 (germline): MDHEN, SYDVKM. CDR3 region: CASSPTWTGDQETQYF. CDR3 nucleotide sequence: TGTGCCAGCAGCCCCACGTGGACGGGGGACCAAGAGACCCAGTACTTC.

About this clone itself: Other nucleotide sequences from this sample produce the same CDR3. The chain combines TRBV7-9 with TRBJ1-5, with a tentative D call TRBD1 (5 bases). Germline V gene lookup returns CDR1 SEHNR and CDR2 FQNEAQ (reference sequence). CDR3 length equals 15 residues. V lost 2 bases to trimming and J lost 1 base, with 9 bases between them. The DNA for the CDR3 is TGTGCCAGCAGCTTAAGCGGGGGAAGCAATCAGCCCCAGCATTTT. Amino acid sequence: CASSLSGGSNQPQHF. The variable domain in full, with the rest retrieved from reference TRBV7-9 and TRBJ1-5, is DTGVSQNPRHKITKRGQNVTFRCDPISEHNRLYWYRQTLGQGPEFLTYFQNEAQLEKSRLLSDRFSAERPKGSFSTLEIQRTEQGDSAMYLCASSLSGGSNQPQHFGDGTRLSIL.

The chain joins TRBV18 to TRBJ1-5, with TRBD1 matching 7 bases. Germline assignment: CDR1 KGHSH and CDR2 LQKENI. The length of the CDR3 is 18 residues. Germline trimming cut 3 bases from V and 0 bases from J; bases unmatched to any gene: 11. The chain's CDR3 is CASSPVARGRYSNQPQHF. In nucleotides, the CDR3 is TGTGCCAGCTCACCTGTGGCCAGGGGGAGATATAGCAATCAGCCCCAGCATTTT.

The chain recombines TRBV19 with TRBJ2-2; 11 bases map to TRBD2. From germline, CDR1 is LNHDA and CDR2 SQIVND (reference sequence). The junction had 5 bases not matched to a gene; V was cut back by 3 bases and J by 5 bases. The CDR3 extends over 16 amino acids. CDR3 DNA: TGTGCCAGTAGTATCCGCCTAGCGGGGGGTACCGGGGAGCTGTTTTTT. The encoded protein is CASSIRLAGGTGELFF.

The chain combines TRBV6-6 with TRBJ2-7; 7 positions agree with TRBD1. Per the germline V gene, CDR1 is MNHNY and CDR2 is SVGAGI (reference sequence). This CDR3 is built from 14 residues. With V trimmed by 6 bases and J by 10 bases, 15 bases remained unmatched. The CDR3 region is CASRFRDSDYGQYF. The DNA for the CDR3 is TGTGCCAGCAGATTTCGGGACAGCGATTACGGCCAGTACTTC.

J is TRBJ1-2 and V is TRBV2; 7 bases map to TRBD1. Germline CDR1 SNHLY, CDR2 FYNNEI. The V gene end was trimmed by 2 bases and the J gene end by 6 bases; junction bases not matched to a gene: 9. The CDR3 consists of 15 residues. The CDR3 coding sequence is TGTGCCAGCAGTGAATACGGGACAGTCTTTGATGGCTACACCTTC. Its protein product is CASSEYGTVFDGYTF.

The rearrangement uses TRBV6-1 and TRBJ2-3; TRBD1 is a possible D gene (7 bases). Germline CDR1 MNHNS, CDR2 SASEGT. CDR3 size: 13 residues. The germline V and J ends were trimmed by 5 bases and 4 bases, with 10 bases remaining between them. Written as DNA, the CDR3 is TGTGCCAGCAGTACAGGGGAGGCAGATACGCAGTATTTT. Its translation is CASSTGEADTQYF.

This clone was seen a single time. This chain connects TRBV27 to TRBJ2-5; the D gene is possibly TRBD1 (6 bases). The CDR3 has 14 amino acids. V was clipped by 5 bases and J by 2 bases, with 12 bases between them. In germline, CDR1 is MNHEY, CDR2 SMNVEV (reference sequence). The CDR3 loop is CASSPGQLQETQYF. For the CDR3, the DNA is TGTGCCAGCAGTCCAGGACAGCTACAAGAGACCCAGTACTTC.

This clone was seen just once. The chain has TRBV7-6 and TRBJ2-1; 10 bases match TRBD1. The CDR3 loop spans 15 amino acids. Germline assignment: CDR1 SGHVS and CDR2 FNYEAQ. The junction had 1 base not matched to a gene; V was cut back by 2 bases and J by 3 bases. The CDR3 nucleotides read TGTGCCAGCAGCTTACGGACAGGGGGCTACAATGAGCAGTTCTTC. It encodes CASSLRTGGYNEQFF.

The chain uses TRBV4-2 and TRBJ1-2, with a weak D call TRBD1 (5 bases). V shed 0 bases and J shed 5 bases, with 22 bases lying between them. Germline-derived CDR1 and CDR2 are LGHNA and YNFKEQ. The CDR3 length is 18 residues. The CDR3: CASSQETGGRDLGYGYTF. CDR3 coding DNA: TGTGCCAGCAGCCAAGAAACGGGGGGGAGGGATTTGGGATATGGCTACACCTTC.

The J gene is TRBJ1-2, the V gene TRBV27; 10 bases line up with TRBD1. The V gene end was trimmed by 8 bases and the J gene end by 1 base; junction bases not matched to a gene: 7. This CDR3 has 15 residues. Germline V gene data show CDR1 as MNHEY and CDR2 as SMNVEV (reference sequence). The CDR3 loop reads CASRLGQGGNYGYTF. In nucleotides, the CDR3 is TGTGCCAGCCGCCTTGGACAGGGGGGTAACTATGGCTACACCTTC.